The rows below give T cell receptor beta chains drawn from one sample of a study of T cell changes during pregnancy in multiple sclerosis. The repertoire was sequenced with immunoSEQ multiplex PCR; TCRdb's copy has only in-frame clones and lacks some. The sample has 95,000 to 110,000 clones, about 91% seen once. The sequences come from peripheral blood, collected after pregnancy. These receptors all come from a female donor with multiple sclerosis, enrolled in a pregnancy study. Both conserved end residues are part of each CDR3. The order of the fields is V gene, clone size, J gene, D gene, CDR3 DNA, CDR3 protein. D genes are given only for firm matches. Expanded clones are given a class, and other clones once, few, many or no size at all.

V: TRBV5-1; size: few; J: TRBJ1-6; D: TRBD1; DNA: TGCGCCAGCAGCTTGGGGACAGGTCAATCACCCCTCCACTTT; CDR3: CASSLGTGQSPLHF
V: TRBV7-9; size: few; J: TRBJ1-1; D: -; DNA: TGTGCCAGCAGCTTCCCTCTGTTTGAAGCTTTCTTT; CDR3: CASSFPLFEAFF
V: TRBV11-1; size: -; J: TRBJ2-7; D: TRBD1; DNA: TGTGCCAGCAGCTTATCCTCCGGGACAGGGTTGTCCTACGAGCAGTACTTC; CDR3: CASSLSSGTGLSYEQYF
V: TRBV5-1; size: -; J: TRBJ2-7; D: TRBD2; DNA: TGCGCCAGCAGCCCCTGGGACCTAGCGGGATCCTACGAGCAGTACTTC; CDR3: CASSPWDLAGSYEQYF
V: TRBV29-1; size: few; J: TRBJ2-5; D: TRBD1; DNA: TGCAGCGCACAGGGGGTACAAGAGACCCAGTACTTC; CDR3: CSAQGVQETQYF
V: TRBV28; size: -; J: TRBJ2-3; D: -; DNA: TGTGCCAGCAGTGAACTGGTCTCTGGTGGAGATACGCAGTATTTT; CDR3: CASSELVSGGDTQYF
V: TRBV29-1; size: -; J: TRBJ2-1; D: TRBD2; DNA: TGCAGCGTTAGTTCCCTTAACGGGGGGGCACAGCAGTTCTTC; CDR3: CSVSSLNGGAQQFF
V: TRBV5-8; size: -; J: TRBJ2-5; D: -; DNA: TGTGCCAGCAGAACTAGGCAAGAGACCCAGTACTTC; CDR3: CASRTRQETQYF
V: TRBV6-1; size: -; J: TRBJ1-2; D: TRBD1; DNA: TGTGCCAGCAGTGGCCCCCGGGACAGGGGGTCCTGGGATGGCTACACCTTC; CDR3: CASSGPRDRGSWDGYTF
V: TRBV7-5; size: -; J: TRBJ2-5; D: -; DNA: TGTGTCAAAGTCTTGACCTGGACTAGCGCGGAAGAGACCCAGTACTTC; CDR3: CVKVLTWTSAEETQYF
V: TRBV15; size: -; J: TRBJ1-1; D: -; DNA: TGTGCCACCAGCAACCCCAGCAGTATCTCGCGACAGACTGAAGCTTTCTTT; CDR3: CATSNPSSISRQTEAFF
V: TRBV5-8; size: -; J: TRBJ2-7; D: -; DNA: TGTGCCAGCAGCTTAAGAATCTCCAGGGAGCAGTACTTC; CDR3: CASSLRISREQYF
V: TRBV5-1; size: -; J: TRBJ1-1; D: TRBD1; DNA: TGCGCCAGCAGCTTGGATTCAGGGGGTGGCACTGAAGCTTTCTTT; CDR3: CASSLDSGGGTEAFF
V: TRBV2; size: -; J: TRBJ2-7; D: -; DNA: TGTGCCAGCAGTGCGACTAACTACGAGCAGTACTTC; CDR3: CASSATNYEQYF
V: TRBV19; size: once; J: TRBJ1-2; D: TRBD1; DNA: TGTGCCAGTAGTATCGGACAGGGGGCCGGGTTCGCTATTATTGGCTACACCTTC; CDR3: CASSIGQGAGFAIIGYTF
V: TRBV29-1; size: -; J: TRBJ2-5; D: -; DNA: TGCAGCGTCTGGGGAGGGGGAGAGACCCAGTACTTC; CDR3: CSVWGGGETQYF
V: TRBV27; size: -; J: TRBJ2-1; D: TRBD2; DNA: TGTGCCAGCAGTTCTCGGAATAGCGGGAGTGCCTACAATGAGCAGTTCTTC; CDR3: CASSSRNSGSAYNEQFF
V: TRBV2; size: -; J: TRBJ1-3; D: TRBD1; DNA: TGTGCCAGCATGAAATATGACAGGGGGGGAAACACCATATATTTT; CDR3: CASMKYDRGGNTIYF
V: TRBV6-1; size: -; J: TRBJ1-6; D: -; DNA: TGTGCCAGCAAGGACAGAGCTACATATTCACCCCTCCACTTT; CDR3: CASKDRATYSPLHF
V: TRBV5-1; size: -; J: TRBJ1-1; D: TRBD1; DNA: TGCGCCAGCAGCCTGGGACAGGGGATCACTGAAGCTTTCTTT; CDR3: CASSLGQGITEAFF
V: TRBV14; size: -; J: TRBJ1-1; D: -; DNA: TGTGCCAGCAGCCAAATCCCGTATAGCTGGACTGAAGCTTTCTTT; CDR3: CASSQIPYSWTEAFF
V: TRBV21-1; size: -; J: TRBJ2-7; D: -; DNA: TGTGCCAGCAGCATTACTCTCGGGCAGTACTTC; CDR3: CASSITLGQYF
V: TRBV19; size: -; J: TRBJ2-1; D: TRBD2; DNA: TGTGCCAGTAGCCCGCCGCGGGGTGCGGGAGCTAATAGTGAGCAGTTCTTC; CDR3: CASSPPRGAGANSEQFF
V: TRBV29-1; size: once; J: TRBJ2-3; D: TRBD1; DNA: TGCAGCGTTGAAAGTGACAGGGGGCGCACAGATACGCAGTATTTT; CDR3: CSVESDRGRTDTQYF
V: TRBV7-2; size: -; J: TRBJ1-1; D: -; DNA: TGTGCCAGCAGCCTAAGGGGGAGCACTGAAGCTTTCTTT; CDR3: CASSLRGSTEAFF
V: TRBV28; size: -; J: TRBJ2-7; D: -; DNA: TGTGCCAGCAGTCTCGGGGGAAGCCGAGGCGGCGAGCAGTACTTC; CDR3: CASSLGGSRGGEQYF
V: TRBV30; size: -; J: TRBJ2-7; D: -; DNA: TGTGCCTGCCATCGGAGGAGCTCCTACGAGCAGTACTTC; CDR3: CACHRRSSYEQYF
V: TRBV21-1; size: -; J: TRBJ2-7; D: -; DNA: TGTGCCAGCAGCAAAAGTAACATACAGTCTCGACTAGCGGGTTTCACCTACGAGCAGTACTTC; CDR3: CASSKSNIQSRLAGFTYEQYF
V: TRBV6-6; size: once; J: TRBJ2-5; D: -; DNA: TGTGCCAGCACCAGCCCCGGCGGAGAGACCCAGTACTTC; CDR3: CASTSPGGETQYF
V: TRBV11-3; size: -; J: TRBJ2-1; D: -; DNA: TGTGCCAGCAGCCCGTTTAGTCGGAATGAGCAGTTCTTC; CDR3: CASSPFSRNEQFF
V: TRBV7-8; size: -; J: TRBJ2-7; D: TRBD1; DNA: TGTGCCAGCAGCTTAGTTGGGACAGGGAGCGACGAGCAGTACTTC; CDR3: CASSLVGTGSDEQYF
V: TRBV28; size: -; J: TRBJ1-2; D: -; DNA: TGTGCCAGCAGTCCGGACAGTTATGGCTACACCTTC; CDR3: CASSPDSYGYTF